This T cell receptor beta chain was captured in a study of shared clonotypes between healthy human individuals (dated by TCRdb to the early 2020s). Notes on the research overall: The cohort included a few men and two women between 18 and 49 years of age. For each donor, CD4 naive and CD4 memory were each run on three plates, CD8 naive on two plates, and CD8 memory on one plate. To estimate repertoire size and how much clonotypes are shared between individuals, the study performed deep sequencing of blood TCR repertoires from a few healthy adults. Different laboratories and diverse techniques were used to prepare libraries and sequence TCR repertoires, to increase sequencing depth and limit assay-specific biases. Between about 0.94 and 8.9 billion PBMCs per donor were obtained by leukapheresis.

From V the trimming removes 5 bases and from J it removes 4 bases, while the gene matches leave 3 bases of the junction unaccounted for. The germline V gene specifies SGHTA as CDR1 and FQGNSA as CDR2. From cysteine to phenylalanine, the CDR3 is 15 amino acids long. Of the read, only the CDR3 DNA is kept; its 45 bases are in frame from base 1. Donors were healthy HIV-negative adults with no recently reported acute infections or vaccinations. All donors were Caucasian adults living in Nashville, Tennessee, USA. CD4+ T cells were enriched by magnetic negative selection; naive cells were then positively selected on CD45RA, and the negative fraction formed the memory subset. Blood was collected by leukapheresis, and PBMCs were isolated by Ficoll-Histopaque density gradient centrifugation and then cryopreserved in liquid nitrogen vapor phase. Analytical flow cytometry was used to check the purity and quantity of every magnetically sorted T cell population. From each sorted fraction, genomic DNA was isolated and quantified by UV absorbance on a Nanodrop 2000c.

TCR CDR3 regions were amplified from genomic DNA by multiplex PCR using the deep immunoSEQ assay. Extracted genomic DNA from each cell subset was distributed evenly across all wells of several immunoSEQ 96-well plates, and each plate was treated as a replicate. Each replicate PCR for sorted subsets received about 200 ng genomic DNA, equal to about 30,000 T cell genomes. The purified libraries were quantified using a Qubit 3.0 fluorometer, sized with a Bioanalyzer 2100, and then quantified again using the KAPA Library Quantification kit. Every immunoSEQ 96-well plate was sequenced on a dedicated single-read 150-cycle Illumina NextSeq 550 flow cell. The paper's processing steps were these. Because the immunoSEQ output included only junctional sequences and no quality scores, the filtering could not be the same as the filtering used for full-length reads. Sequences were annotated with PyIR, a Python wrapper for IgBLAST v1.9, using IMGT germline references to assign V/J genes and CDR3. Any read was removed if the V/J assignment was weak (E-value above 1e-6), the CDR3 was missing, or the read contained stop codons, out-of-frame junctions, or ambiguous translated residues. V3J clonotypes were defined by identical inferred V gene, J gene, and CDR3 amino acid sequence. Percentage overlap between repertoires was calculated by dividing the number of shared unique clonotypes by the size of the smaller repertoire. Three approaches were used to assess repertoire richness: RTK rarefaction, the Chao1 estimator, and Recon v2.1 estimates of unobserved clonotypes. For all TCRbeta clonotypes obtained by the gDNA method from four donors, generation probabilities were computed with OLGA. Entries here come from immuneACCESS through TCRdb and include only in-frame sequences with V and J called. Some clones fail to appear in such tables; in the studies checked, an unresolved V gene covers under half of the shortfall, and the cause of the remainder is unknown. That table furnishes V, J and clone size, whereas the DNA furnished D and trimming. Across this sample there are a few million clones, with under 97% seen only once. The leading ten clones occupy 0.1% to 0.15% of the sample.

The sample holds a few counts of this clone. Its antigen remains unidentified. Base qualities are not at hand, and no much larger clone is one base apart. Beyond this particular receptor, the publication reports: Sampling was limited to blood, and TCR repertoires in tissue likely differ from TCR repertoires in blood. Rarefaction of sorted-subset datasets indicated incomplete sequencing despite the large sequencing depth. The genetic and exposure-history diversity represented was limited by the small number of donors. Pairwise subsampling led to the expectation that sequencing depth would affect the degree of clonotype sharing among donors. Across four donors, approximately 4.6% of naive CD4, 3.5% of naive CD8, 2.3% of memory CD4, and roughly 0.41% of memory CD8 clonotypes were shared. Compared with non-shared clonotypes, clonotypes shared by all four sorted-subset donors had higher generation probabilities. Larger estimated clonotype richness was generally found for naive subsets than for memory subsets.

Sequencing was carried out using naive CD4+ T cells sorted from blood. Reading the label with the study, this specimen's cell subset or site is: CD45RA+ positively selected. The V gene is TRBV7-2 and the J gene is TRBJ2-1, and 12 junction bases match TRBD2. The TCR originated in a man between 18 and 35 years old in good health. The sequence in DNA is TGTGCCAGCAGCCCCGGACTAGCGGGATACAATGAGCAGTTCTTC. The translation is CASSPGLAGYNEQFF.